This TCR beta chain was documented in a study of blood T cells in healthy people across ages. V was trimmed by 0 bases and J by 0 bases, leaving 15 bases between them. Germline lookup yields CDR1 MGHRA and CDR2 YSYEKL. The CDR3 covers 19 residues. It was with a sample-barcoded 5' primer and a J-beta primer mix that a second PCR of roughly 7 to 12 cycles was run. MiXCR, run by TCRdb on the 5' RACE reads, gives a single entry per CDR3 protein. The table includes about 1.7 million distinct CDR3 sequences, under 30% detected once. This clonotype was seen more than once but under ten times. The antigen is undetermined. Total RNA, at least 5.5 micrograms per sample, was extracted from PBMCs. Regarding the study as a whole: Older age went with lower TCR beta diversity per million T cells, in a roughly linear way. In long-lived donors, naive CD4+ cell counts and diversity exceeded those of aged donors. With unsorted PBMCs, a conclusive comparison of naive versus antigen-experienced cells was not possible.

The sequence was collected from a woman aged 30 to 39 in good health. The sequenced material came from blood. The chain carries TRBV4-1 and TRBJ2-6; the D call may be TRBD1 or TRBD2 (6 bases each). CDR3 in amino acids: CASSQDGGRTHSGANVLTF. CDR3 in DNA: TGCGCCAGCAGCCAAGATGGGGGGCGAACCCACTCTGGGGCCAACGTCCTGACTTTC.